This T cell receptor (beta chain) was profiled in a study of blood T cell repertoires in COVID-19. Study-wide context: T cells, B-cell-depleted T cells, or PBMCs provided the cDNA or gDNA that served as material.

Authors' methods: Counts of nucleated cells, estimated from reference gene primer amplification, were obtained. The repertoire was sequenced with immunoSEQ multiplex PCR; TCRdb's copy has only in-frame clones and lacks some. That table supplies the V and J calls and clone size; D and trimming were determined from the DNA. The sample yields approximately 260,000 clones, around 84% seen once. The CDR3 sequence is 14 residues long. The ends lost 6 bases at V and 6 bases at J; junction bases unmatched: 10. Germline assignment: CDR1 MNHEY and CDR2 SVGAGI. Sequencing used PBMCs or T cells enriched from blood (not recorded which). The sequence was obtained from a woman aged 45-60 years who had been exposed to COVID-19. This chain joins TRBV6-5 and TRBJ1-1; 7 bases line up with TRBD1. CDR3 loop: CASRSNRGIAEAFF. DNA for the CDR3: TGTGCCAGCAGGTCCAACAGGGGAATCGCTGAAGCTTTCTTT.